This T cell receptor beta chain was recorded in a study of beta chain features in type 1 diabetes. Findings of the study overall: A greater similarity of naive, central memory and Treg TCRB repertoires was seen among patients than among healthy donors. Type 1 diabetes patients had VDJ junctions that carried fewer insertions and more deletions.

By way of CD45RO/CCR7/CD25/CD127/CD95/CD27, the CD4+ regulatory, stem cell-like memory, central memory and naive cells were sorted. The isolated RNA, all of it, was reverse transcribed, so expressed TCRB transcripts were what got sequenced. The repertoire was sequenced with immunoSEQ multiplex PCR; TCRdb's copy has only in-frame clones and lacks some. Here the sample spans around 400,000 clones, about 12% being singletons. This clone was counted a few times. Its antigen is not known. Germline-derived CDR1 and CDR2 are SGHVS and FQNEAQ. Trimming pared 3 bases from V and 4 bases from J, leaving 16 bases between. CDR3 length equals 15 residues.

The TCR was taken from a man between 18 and 29 years old in good health. Source material: naive CD4+ T cells from blood. The genes are TRBV7-8 and TRBJ2-7; TRBD1 might be the D (5 bases). The CDR3 region is CASSFQGGPWYEQYF. For the CDR3, the DNA is TGTGCCAGCAGCTTCCAGGGCGGCCCTTGGTACGAGCAGTACTTC.